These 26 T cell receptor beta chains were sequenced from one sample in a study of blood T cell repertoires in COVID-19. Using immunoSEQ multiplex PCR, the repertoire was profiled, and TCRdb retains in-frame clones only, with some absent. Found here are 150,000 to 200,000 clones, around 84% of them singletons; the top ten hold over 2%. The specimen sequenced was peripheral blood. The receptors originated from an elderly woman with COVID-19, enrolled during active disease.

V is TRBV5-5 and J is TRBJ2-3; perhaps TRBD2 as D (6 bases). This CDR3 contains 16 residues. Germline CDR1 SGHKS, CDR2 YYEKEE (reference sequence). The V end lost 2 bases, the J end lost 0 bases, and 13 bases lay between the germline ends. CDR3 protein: CASSFRDLPSTDTQYF. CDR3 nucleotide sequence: TGTGCCAGCAGCTTCCGGGACTTGCCTAGCACAGATACGCAGTATTTT.

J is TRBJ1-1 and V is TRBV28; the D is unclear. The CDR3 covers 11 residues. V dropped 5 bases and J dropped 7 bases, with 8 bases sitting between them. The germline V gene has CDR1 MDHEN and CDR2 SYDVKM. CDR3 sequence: CASSTKFEAFF. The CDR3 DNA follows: TGTGCCAGCAGTACTAAATTTGAAGCTTTCTTT.

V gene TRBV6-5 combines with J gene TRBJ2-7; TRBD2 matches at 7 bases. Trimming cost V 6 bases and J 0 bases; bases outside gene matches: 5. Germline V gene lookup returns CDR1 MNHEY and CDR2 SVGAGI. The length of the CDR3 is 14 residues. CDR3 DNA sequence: TGTGCCAGCAGCCAAGCGGGACCCTCCTACGAGCAGTACTTC. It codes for CASSQAGPSYEQYF.

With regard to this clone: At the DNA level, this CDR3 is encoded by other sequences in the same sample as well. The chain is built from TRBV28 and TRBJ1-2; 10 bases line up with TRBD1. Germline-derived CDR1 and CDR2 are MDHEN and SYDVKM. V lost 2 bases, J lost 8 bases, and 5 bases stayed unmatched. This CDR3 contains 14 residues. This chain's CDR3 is CASSLGTGVGGYTF. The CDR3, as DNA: TGTGCCAGCAGTTTAGGGACAGGGGTAGGGGGCTACACCTTC.

The CDR3 here is CASSSLAGEGEQYF. In nucleotides, the CDR3 is TGTGCCAGCAGTTCTCTAGCGGGAGAGGGGGAGCAGTACTTC. This chain connects TRBV6-5 to TRBJ2-7, with 10 bases that match TRBD2. Germline trimming cut 4 bases from V and 7 bases from J; bases unmatched to any gene: 7. In germline, CDR1 is MNHEY, CDR2 SVGAGI. CDR3 length equals 14 residues.

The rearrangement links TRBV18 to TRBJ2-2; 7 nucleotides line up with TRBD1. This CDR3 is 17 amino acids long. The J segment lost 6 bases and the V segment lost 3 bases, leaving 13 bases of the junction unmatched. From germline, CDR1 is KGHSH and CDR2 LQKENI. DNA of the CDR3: TGTGCCAGCTCACCCTTGGGCGAGACAGGGATCTCCGGGGAGCTGTTTTTT. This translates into CASSPLGETGISGELFF. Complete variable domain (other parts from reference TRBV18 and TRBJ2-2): NAGVMQNPRHLVRRRGQEARLRCSPMKGHSHVYWYRQLPEEGLKFMVYLQKENIIDESGMPKERFSAEFPKEGPSILRIQQVVRGDSAAYFCASSPLGETGISGELFFGEGSRLTVL.

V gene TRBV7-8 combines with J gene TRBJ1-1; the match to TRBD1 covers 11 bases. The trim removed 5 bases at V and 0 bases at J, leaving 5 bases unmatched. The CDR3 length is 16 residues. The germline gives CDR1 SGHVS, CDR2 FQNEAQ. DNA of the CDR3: TGTGCCAGCAGCCGCGGGACAGGGGGTATGAACACTGAAGCTTTCTTT. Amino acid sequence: CASSRGTGGMNTEAFF.

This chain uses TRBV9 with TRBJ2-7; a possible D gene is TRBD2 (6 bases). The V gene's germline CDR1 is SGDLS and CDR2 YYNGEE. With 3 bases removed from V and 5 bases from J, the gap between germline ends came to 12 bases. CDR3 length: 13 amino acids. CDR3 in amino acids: CASSALGGNEQYF. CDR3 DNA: TGTGCCAGCAGCGCTCTTGGGGGGAACGAGCAGTACTTC.

Here the CDR3 DNA reads TGTGCCAGCAGTCGAGGTCAAAACCCGCAAGAGACCCAGTACTTC. Translation gives CASSRGQNPQETQYF. The rearrangement uses TRBV25-1 and TRBJ2-5; unclear D gene. Germline assignment: CDR1 MGHDK and CDR2 SYGVNS. The V end lost 5 bases, the J end lost 2 bases, and 15 bases lay between the germline ends. This CDR3 contains 15 residues.

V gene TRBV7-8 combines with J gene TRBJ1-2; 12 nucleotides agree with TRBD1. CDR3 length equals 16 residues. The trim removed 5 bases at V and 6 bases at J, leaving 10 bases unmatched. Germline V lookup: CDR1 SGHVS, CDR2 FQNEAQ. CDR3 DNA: TGTGCCAGCAGCCACCGGGACAGGGGGCGCTTTGATGGCTACACCTTC. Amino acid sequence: CASSHRDRGRFDGYTF.

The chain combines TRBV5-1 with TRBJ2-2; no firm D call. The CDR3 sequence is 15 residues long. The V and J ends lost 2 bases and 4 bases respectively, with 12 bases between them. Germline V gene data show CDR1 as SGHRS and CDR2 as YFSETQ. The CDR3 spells CASSLAGSGTGELFF. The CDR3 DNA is TGCGCCAGCAGCTTAGCCGGATCGGGCACCGGGGAGCTGTTTTTT. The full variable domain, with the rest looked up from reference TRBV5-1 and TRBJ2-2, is KAGVTQTPRYLIKTRGQQVTLSCSPISGHRSVSWYQQTPGQGLQFLFEYFSETQRNKGNFPGRFSGRQFSNSRSEMNVSTLELGDSALYLCASSLAGSGTGELFFGEGSRLTVL.

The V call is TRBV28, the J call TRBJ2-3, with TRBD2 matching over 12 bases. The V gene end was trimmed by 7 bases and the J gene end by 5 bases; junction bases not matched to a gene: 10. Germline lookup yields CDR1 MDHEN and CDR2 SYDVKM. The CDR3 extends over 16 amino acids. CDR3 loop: CASTASGRAKGDTQYF. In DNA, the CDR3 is TGTGCCAGCACAGCTAGCGGGAGGGCCAAAGGAGATACGCAGTATTTT.

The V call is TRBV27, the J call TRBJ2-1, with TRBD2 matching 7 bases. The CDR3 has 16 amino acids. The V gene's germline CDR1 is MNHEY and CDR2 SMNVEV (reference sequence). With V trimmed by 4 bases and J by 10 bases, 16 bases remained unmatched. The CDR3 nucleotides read TGTGCCAGCAGTTCGCGGACTAGGGGCTTGGTGTGGGAGCAGTTCTTC. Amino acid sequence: CASSSRTRGLVWEQFF.

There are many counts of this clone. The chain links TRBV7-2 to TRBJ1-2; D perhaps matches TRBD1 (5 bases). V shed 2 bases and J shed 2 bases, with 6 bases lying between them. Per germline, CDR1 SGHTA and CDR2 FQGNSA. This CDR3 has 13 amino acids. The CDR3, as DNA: TGTGCCAGCAGCTTAAAGGGGAACTATGGCTACACCTTC. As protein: CASSLKGNYGYTF.

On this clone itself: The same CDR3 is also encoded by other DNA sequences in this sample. The chain's CDR3 is CASSPGQGSYNEQFF. Here the CDR3 DNA reads TGTGCCAGCTCACCCGGACAGGGGTCCTACAATGAGCAGTTCTTC. The genes are TRBV18 and TRBJ2-1; 9 nucleotides match TRBD1. The V segment lost 3 bases and the J segment 1 base; nucleotides outside the gene matches: 1. There are 15 residues in the CDR3. Germline assignment: CDR1 KGHSH and CDR2 LQKENI. Full variable domain (remainder filled in from reference TRBV18 and TRBJ2-1): NAGVMQNPRHLVRRRGQEARLRCSPMKGHSHVYWYRQLPEEGLKFMVYLQKENIIDESGMPKERFSAEFPKEGPSILRIQQVVRGDSAAYFCASSPGQGSYNEQFFGPGTRLTVL.

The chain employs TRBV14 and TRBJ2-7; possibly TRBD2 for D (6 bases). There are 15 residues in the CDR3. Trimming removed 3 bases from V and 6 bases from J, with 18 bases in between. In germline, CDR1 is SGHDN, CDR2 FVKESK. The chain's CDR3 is CASSQPGLGESEQYF. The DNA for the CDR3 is TGTGCCAGCAGCCAGCCGGGACTCGGGGAGTCCGAGCAGTACTTC.

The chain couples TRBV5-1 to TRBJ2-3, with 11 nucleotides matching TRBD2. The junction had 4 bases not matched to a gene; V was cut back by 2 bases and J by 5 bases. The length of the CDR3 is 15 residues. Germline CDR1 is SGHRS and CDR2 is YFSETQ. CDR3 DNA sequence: TGCGCCAGCAGCTTTACTAGCGGGGGACGAGATACGCAGTATTTT. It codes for CASSFTSGGRDTQYF.

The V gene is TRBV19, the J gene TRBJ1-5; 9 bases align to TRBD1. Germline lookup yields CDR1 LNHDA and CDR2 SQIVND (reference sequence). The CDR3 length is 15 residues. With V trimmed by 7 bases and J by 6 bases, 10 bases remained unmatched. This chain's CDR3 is CASIGGQGEIQPQHF. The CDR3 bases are TGTGCCAGTATTGGGGGACAGGGAGAAATTCAGCCCCAGCATTTT.

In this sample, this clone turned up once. The CDR3 protein is CASSPGGYEQYF. The CDR3 nucleotides are TGTGCCAGCAGCCCGGGGGGCTACGAGCAGTACTTC. This chain uses TRBV7-8 with TRBJ2-7; TRBD2 matches at 7 bases. CDR1 and CDR2 (germline): SGHVS, FQNEAQ. This CDR3 region has 12 residues. J was trimmed by 3 bases and V by 5 bases; bases with no gene match: 1.

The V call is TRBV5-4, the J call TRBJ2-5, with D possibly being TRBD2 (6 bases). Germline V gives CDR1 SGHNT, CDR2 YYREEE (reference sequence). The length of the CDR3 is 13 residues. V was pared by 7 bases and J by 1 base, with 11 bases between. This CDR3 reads CASGRDSQETQYF. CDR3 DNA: TGTGCCAGCGGCCGGGACTCCCAAGAGACCCAGTACTTC.

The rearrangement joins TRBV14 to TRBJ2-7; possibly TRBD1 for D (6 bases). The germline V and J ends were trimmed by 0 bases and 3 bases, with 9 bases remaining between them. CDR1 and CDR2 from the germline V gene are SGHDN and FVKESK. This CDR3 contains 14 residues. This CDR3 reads CASSQEAGVYEQYF. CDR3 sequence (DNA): TGTGCCAGCAGCCAAGAGGCAGGGGTCTACGAGCAGTACTTC.

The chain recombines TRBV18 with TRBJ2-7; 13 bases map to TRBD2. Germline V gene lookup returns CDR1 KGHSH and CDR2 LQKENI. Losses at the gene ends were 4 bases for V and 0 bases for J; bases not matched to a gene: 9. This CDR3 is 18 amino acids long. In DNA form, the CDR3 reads TGTGCCAGCTCACGTATGGGACTAGCGGGATTAAGCTCCTACGAGCAGTACTTC. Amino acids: CASSRMGLAGLSSYEQYF.

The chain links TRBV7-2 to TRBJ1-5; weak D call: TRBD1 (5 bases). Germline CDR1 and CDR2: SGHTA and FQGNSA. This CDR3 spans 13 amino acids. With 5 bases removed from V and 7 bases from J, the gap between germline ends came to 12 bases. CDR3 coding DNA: TGTGCCAGCAGCCAAAGTAAGGGGCAGCCCCAGCATTTT. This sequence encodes CASSQSKGQPQHF.

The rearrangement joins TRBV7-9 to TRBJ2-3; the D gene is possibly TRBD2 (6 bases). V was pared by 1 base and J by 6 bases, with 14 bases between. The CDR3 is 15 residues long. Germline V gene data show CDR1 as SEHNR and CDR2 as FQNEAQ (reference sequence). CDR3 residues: CASSLGGNLADTQYF. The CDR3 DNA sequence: TGTGCCAGCAGCTTAGGGGGAAATCTAGCGGATACGCAGTATTTT.

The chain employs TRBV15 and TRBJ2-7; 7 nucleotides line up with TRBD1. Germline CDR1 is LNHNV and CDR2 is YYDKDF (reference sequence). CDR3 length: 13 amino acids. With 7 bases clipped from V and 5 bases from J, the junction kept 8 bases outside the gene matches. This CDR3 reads CATNQQGTDEQYF. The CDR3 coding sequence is TGTGCCACCAACCAGCAAGGGACAGACGAGCAGTACTTC.

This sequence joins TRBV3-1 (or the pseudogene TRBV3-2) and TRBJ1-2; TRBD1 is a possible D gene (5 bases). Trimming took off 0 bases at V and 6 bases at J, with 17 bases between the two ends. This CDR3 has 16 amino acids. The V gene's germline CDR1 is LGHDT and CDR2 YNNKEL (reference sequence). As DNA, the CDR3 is TGTGCCAGCAGCCAAGAAGGTCGAGACAGAAAAGATGGCTACACCTTC. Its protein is CASSQEGRDRKDGYTF.